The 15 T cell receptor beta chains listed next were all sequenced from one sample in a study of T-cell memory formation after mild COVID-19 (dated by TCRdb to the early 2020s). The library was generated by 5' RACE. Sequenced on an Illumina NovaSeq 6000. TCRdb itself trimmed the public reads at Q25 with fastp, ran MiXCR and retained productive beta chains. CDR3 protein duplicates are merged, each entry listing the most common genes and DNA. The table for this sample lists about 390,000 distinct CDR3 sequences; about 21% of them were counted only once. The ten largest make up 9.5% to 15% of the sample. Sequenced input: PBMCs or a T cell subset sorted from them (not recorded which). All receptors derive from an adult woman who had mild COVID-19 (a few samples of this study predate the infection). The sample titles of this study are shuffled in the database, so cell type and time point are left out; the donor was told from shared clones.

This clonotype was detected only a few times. The CDR3 sequence: CASNLGGNEQFF. The DNA of the CDR3 is TGTGCCAGCAATCTGGGTGGGAATGAGCAGTTCTTC. The chain has TRBV7-9 and TRBJ2-1, with D unresolved. V was clipped by 7 bases and J by 7 bases, with 11 bases between them. The CDR3 consists of 12 residues. Germline-derived CDR1 and CDR2 are SEHNR and FQNEAQ (reference sequence).

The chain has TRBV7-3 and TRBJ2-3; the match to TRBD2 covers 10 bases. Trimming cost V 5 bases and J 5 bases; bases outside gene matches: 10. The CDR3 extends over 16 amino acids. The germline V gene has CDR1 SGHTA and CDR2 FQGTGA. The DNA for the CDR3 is TGTGCCAGCAGCCCCGAGGCGGGACTAGCGTTAGATACGCAGTATTTT. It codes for CASSPEAGLALDTQYF.

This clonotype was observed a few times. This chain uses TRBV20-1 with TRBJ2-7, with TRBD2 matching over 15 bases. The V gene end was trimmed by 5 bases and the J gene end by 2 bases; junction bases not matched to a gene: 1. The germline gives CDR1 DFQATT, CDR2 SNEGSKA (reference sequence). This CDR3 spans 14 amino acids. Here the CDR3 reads CSAGLAGGPYEQYF. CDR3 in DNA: TGCAGTGCTGGACTAGCGGGGGGGCCCTACGAGCAGTACTTC.

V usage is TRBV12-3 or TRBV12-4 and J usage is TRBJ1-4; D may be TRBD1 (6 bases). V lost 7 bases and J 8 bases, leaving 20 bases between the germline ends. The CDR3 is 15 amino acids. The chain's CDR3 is CASTSRRGGNEKLFF. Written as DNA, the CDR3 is TGTGCCAGCACCTCCAGGCGGGGGGGCAACGAAAAACTGTTTTTT.

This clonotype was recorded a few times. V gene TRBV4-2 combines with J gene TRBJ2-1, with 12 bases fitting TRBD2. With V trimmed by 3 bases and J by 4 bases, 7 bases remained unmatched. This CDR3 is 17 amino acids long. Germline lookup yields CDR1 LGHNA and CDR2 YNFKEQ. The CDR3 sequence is CASSQTSGSRWYNEQFF. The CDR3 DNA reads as TGTGCCAGCAGCCAGACTAGCGGGAGTAGATGGTACAATGAGCAGTTCTTC.

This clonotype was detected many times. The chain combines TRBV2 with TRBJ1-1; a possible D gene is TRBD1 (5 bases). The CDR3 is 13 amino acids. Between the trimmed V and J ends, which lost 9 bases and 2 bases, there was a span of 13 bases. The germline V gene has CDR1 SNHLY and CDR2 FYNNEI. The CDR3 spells CASERDRNTEAFF. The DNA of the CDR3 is TGTGCCAGTGAGAGGGACCGAAACACTGAAGCTTTCTTT.

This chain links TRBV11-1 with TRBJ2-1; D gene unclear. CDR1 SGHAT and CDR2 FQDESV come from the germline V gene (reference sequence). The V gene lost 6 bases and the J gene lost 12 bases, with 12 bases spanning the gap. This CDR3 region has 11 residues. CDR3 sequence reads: CASRSLVGQFF. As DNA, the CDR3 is TGTGCCAGCAGATCGCTCGTTGGGCAGTTCTTC.

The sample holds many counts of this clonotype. CDR3 in DNA: TGCGCCAGCAGCCAAGCTGACCGCGGACAGGCAAACACCATATATTTT. As protein: CASSQADRGQANTIYF. The V call is TRBV4-1, the J call TRBJ1-3; 7 bases are shared with TRBD1. The CDR3 covers 16 residues. The junction had 9 bases not matched to a gene; V was cut back by 1 base and J by 6 bases. Germline CDR1 reads MGHRA; CDR2 reads YSYEKL.

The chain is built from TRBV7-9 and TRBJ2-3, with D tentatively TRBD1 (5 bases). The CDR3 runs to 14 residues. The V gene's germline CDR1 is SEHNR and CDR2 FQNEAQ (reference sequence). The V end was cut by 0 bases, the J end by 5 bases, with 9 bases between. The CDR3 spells CASSLASGLDTQYF. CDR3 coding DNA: TGTGCCAGCAGCTTAGCCTCAGGGTTAGATACGCAGTATTTT. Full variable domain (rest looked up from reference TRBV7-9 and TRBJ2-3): DTGVSQNPRHKITKRGQNVTFRCDPISEHNRLYWYRQTLGQGPEFLTYFQNEAQLEKSRLLSDRFSAERPKGSFSTLEIQRTEQGDSAMYLCASSLASGLDTQYFGPGTRLTVL.

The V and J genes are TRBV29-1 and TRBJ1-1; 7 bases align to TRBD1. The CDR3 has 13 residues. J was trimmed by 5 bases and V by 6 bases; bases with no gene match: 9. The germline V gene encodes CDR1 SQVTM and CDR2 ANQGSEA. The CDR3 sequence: CSVARTGGTEAFF. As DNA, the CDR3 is TGCAGCGTAGCAAGGACAGGAGGGACTGAAGCTTTCTTT.

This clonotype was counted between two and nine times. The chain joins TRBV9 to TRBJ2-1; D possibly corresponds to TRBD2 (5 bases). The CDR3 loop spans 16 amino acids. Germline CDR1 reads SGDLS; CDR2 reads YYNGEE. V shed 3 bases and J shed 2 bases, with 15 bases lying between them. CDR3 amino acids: CASSGRQEAPYNEQFF. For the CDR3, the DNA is TGTGCCAGCAGCGGCCGTCAGGAGGCCCCCTACAATGAGCAGTTCTTC. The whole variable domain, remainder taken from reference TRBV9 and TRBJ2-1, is DSGVTQTPKHLITATGQRVTLRCSPRSGDLSVYWYQQSLDQGLQFLIQYYNGEERAKGNILERFSAQQFPDLHSELNLSSLELGDSALYFCASSGRQEAPYNEQFFGPGTRLTVL.

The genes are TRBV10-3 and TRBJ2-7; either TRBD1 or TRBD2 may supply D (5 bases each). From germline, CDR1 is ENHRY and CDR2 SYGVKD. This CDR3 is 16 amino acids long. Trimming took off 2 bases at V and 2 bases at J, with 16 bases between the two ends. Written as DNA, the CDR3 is TGTGCCATCAGTGAGCCTCAAGGGAGACAGCCCTACGAGCAGTACTTC. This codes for CAISEPQGRQPYEQYF.

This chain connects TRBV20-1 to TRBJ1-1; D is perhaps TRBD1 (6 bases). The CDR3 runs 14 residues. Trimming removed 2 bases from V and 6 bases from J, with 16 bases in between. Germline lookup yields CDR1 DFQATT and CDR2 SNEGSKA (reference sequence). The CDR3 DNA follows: TGCAGTGCTAGATCTAGCAGGGGTGGGGCTGAAGCTTTCTTT. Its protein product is CSARSSRGGAEAFF.

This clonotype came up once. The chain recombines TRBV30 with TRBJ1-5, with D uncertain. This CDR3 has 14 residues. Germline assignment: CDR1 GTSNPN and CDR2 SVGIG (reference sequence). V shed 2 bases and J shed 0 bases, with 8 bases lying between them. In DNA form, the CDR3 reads TGTGCCTGGAGTCCAGGATATAGCAATCAGCCCCAGCATTTT. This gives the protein CAWSPGYSNQPQHF.

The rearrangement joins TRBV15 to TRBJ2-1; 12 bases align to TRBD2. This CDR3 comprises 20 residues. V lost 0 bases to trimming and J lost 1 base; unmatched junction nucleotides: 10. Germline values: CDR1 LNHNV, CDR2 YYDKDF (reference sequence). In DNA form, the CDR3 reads TGTGCCACCAGCAGAGAGGCACACCCCGGACTAGCGGGGTCCTACAATGAGCAGTTCTTC. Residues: CATSREAHPGLAGSYNEQFF.